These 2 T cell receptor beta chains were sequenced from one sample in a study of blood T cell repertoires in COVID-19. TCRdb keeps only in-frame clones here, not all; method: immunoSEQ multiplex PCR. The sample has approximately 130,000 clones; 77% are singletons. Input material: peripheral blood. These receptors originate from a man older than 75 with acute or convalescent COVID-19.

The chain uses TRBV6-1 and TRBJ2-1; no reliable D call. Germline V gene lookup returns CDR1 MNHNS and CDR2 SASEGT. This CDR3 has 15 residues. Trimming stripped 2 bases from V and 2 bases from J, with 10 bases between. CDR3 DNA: TGTGCCAGCAGTGAACTCGGTATGGCCTACAATGAGCAGTTCTTC. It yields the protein CASSELGMAYNEQFF.

CDR3 DNA: TGTGCCAGCAGCTCGGGACAGGGGGACACCGGGGAGCTGTTTTTT. Amino acid sequence: CASSSGQGDTGELFF. The rearrangement uses TRBV2 and TRBJ2-2, with 11 bases lining up with TRBD1. The CDR3 loop spans 15 amino acids. In germline, CDR1 is SNHLY, CDR2 FYNNEI. The V gene end was trimmed by 6 bases and the J gene end by 3 bases; junction bases not matched to a gene: 3.